These 8 T cell receptor beta chains were all obtained from the same sample, sequenced in a study of T cells in localized non-small cell lung cancer. Libraries were prepared by immunoSEQ multiplex PCR; TCRdb keeps only in-frame clonotypes and omits some of them. The sample includes tens of thousands of clones, approximately 83% of them seen just once. The specimen comprised PBMCs, sampled before any cancer treatment. Receptor source: a man aged 35 to 69 with stage II lung adenocarcinoma.

The chain joins TRBV11-2 to TRBJ2-3; 7 bases fit TRBD2. V lost 2 bases to trimming and J lost 2 bases; unmatched junction nucleotides: 4. Germline V lookup: CDR1 SGHAT, CDR2 FQNNGV. The CDR3 spans 15 residues. In nucleotides, the CDR3 is TGTGCCAGCAGCTTAACGCGGGGGTTCACAGATACGCAGTATTTT. It codes for CASSLTRGFTDTQYF. Drawing the rest from reference TRBV11-2 and TRBJ2-3, the complete variable domain is EAGVAQSPRYKIIEKRQSVAFWCNPISGHATLYWYQQILGQGPKLLIQFQNNGVVDDSQLPKDRFSAERLKGVDSTLKIQPAKLEDSAVYLCASSLTRGFTDTQYFGPGTRLTVL.

The genes are TRBV5-1 and TRBJ1-1; 7 nucleotides match TRBD1. V lost 3 bases to trimming and J lost 7 bases; unmatched junction nucleotides: 3. Germline-derived CDR1 and CDR2 are SGHRS and YFSETQ. The CDR3 runs to 12 residues. The chain's CDR3 is CASSSGTDEAFF. The DNA of the CDR3 is TGCGCCAGCAGCTCCGGGACAGATGAAGCTTTCTTT.

V usage is TRBV30 and J usage is TRBJ1-1, with no clear D. CDR1 and CDR2 (germline): GTSNPN, SVGIG (reference sequence). The V end lost 4 bases, the J end lost 0 bases, and 9 bases lay between the germline ends. The CDR3 has 13 amino acids. The DNA for the CDR3 is TGTGCCTGGAAGGGCTACATGAACACTGAAGCTTTCTTT. Residues: CAWKGYMNTEAFF. Variable domain in full (rest from reference TRBV30 and TRBJ1-1): SQTIHQWPATLVQPVGSPLSLECTVEGTSNPNLYWYRQAAGRGLQLLFYSVGIGQISSEVPQNLSASRPQDRQFILSSKKLLLSDSGFYLCAWKGYMNTEAFFGQGTRLTVV.

This clone was picked up one time. This chain links TRBV5-8 with TRBJ1-5, with TRBD1 as a possible D gene (5 bases). V was pared by 2 bases and J by 0 bases, with 9 bases between. The V gene's germline CDR1 is SGHTS and CDR2 YDEGEE. CDR3 size: 15 residues. The CDR3 DNA reads as TGTGCCAGCAGCTTCCAGGGCTATAGCAATCAGCCCCAGCATTTT. As protein: CASSFQGYSNQPQHF.

The rearrangement links TRBV2 to TRBJ2-1, with 8 bases matching TRBD2. Per the germline V gene, CDR1 is SNHLY and CDR2 is FYNNEI. The V segment lost 7 bases and the J segment 8 bases; nucleotides outside the gene matches: 4. The CDR3 spans 12 residues. The DNA for the CDR3 is TGTGCCAGCACTCTAGCGGGTGATGAGCAGTTCTTC. Translation: CASTLAGDEQFF. Looking up the rest from reference TRBV2 and TRBJ2-1 gives the full variable domain: EPEVTQTPSHQVTQMGQEVILRCVPISNHLYFYWYRQILGQKVEFLVSFYNNEISEKSEIFDDQFSVERPDGSNFTLKIRSTKLEDSAMYFCASTLAGDEQFFGPGTRLTVL.

V usage is TRBV19 and J usage is TRBJ2-1; 10 positions match TRBD2. The CDR3 extends over 15 amino acids. V trimming: 3 bases; J trimming: 4 bases; junction bases outside the gene matches: 3. Germline-derived CDR1 and CDR2 are LNHDA and SQIVND (reference sequence). The DNA for the CDR3 is TGTGCCAGTAGTATCAGGACTAGCGGATACAATGAGCAGTTCTTC. It is translated as CASSIRTSGYNEQFF.

This clone was recorded only once. The rearrangement links TRBV7-9 to TRBJ1-5, with D tentatively TRBD1 (6 bases). Germline lookup yields CDR1 SEHNR and CDR2 FQNEAQ (reference sequence). Trimming removed 3 bases at V and 5 bases at J, with 14 bases between. This CDR3 contains 15 residues. As DNA, the CDR3 is TGTGCCAGCAGCTTCCAAGGGGGACTAGATCAGCCCCAGCATTTT. Amino acids: CASSFQGGLDQPQHF.

CDR3 DNA sequence: TGCGCCAGCAGCACCCTCCCGGGACTAGCGGGAAGGAGCTCCTACAATGAGCAGTTCTTC. Translated: CASSTLPGLAGRSSYNEQFF. This sequence joins TRBV5-1 and TRBJ2-1; 13 nucleotides align to TRBD2. J gave up 0 bases and V 4 bases, and 13 bases lay outside the gene matches. CDR3 length equals 20 residues. The germline CDR1 and CDR2 sequences are SGHRS and YFSETQ.